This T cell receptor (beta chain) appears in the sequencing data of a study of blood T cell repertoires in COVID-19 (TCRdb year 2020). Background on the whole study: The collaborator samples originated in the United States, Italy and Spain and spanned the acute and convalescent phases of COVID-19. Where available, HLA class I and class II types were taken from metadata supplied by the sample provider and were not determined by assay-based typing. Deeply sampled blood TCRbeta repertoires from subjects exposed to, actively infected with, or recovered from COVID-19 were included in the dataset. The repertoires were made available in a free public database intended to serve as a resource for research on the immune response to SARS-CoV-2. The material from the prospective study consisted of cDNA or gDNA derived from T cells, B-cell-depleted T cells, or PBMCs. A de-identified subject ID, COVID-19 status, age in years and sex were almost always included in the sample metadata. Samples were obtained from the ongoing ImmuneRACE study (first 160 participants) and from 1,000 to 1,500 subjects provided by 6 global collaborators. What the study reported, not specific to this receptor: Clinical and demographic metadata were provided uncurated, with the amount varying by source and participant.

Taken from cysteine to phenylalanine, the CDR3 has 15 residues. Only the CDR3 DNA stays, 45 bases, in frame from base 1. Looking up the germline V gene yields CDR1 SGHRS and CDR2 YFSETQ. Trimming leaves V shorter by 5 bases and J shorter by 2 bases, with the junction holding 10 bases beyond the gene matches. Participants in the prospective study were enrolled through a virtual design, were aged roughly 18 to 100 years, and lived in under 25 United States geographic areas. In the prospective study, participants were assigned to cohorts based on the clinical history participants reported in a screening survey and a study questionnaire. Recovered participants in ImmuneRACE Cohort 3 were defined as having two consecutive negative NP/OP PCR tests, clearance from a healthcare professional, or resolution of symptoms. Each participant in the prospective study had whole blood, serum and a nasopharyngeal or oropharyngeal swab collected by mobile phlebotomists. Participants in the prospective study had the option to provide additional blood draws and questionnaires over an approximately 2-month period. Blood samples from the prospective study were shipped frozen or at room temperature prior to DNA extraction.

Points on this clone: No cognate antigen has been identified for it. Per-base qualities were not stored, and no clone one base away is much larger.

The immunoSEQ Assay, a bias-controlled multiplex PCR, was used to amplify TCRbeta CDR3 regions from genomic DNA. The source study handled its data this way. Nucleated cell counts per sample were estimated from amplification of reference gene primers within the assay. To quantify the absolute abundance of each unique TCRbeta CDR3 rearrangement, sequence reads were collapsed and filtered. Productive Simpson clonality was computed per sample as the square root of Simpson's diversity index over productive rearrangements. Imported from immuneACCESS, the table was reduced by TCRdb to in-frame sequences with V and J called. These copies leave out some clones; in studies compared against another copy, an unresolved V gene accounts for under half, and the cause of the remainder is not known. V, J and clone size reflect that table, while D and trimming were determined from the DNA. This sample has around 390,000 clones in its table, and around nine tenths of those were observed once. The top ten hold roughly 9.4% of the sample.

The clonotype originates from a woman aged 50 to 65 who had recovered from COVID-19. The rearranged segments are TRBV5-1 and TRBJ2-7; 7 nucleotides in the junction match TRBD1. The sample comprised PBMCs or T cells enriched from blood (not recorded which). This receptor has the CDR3 CASRPTGAPTYEQYF. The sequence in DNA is TGCGCCAGCAGACCCACAGGGGCCCCAACCTACGAGCAGTACTTC.